One and the same sample provided the 23 T cell receptor beta chains below, sequenced in a study of cytomegalovirus exposure and HLA in healthy donors. PCR was performed using 60 Vbeta and 13 Jbeta primers. Sequencing used immunoSEQ multiplex PCR; TCRdb keeps in-frame clones, though not all of them. This table holds 90,000 to 100,000 clones, around 9.6% found once. Sequencing used PBMCs. These receptors were obtained from a man in his fifties or sixties in good health and CMV-seropositive.

This clone was picked up a small number of times. The chain couples TRBV30 to TRBJ2-2; D unclear. The germline CDR1 and CDR2 sequences are GTSNPN and SVGIG (reference sequence). Trimming pared 4 bases from V and 2 bases from J, leaving 8 bases between. This CDR3 has 13 residues. CDR3 sequence reads: CAWTELNTGELFF. The CDR3 nucleotides are TGTGCCTGGACTGAGCTTAACACCGGGGAGCTGTTTTTT.

There are a few counts of this clone. The genes are TRBV19 and TRBJ2-7; 8 positions match TRBD2. Unmatched junction bases numbered 3, after V lost 0 bases and J lost 2 bases. This CDR3 contains 15 residues. Germline CDR1 LNHDA, CDR2 SQIVND (reference sequence). The DNA of the CDR3 is TGTGCCAGTAGTATAGAAACTAGCGGAGCCTACGAGCAGTACTTC. This codes for CASSIETSGAYEQYF.

This clone was counted between two and nine times. The J gene is TRBJ1-5, the V gene TRBV29-1; 7 bases fit TRBD1. Looked up from germline, CDR1 is SQVTM and CDR2 is ANQGSEA. The CDR3 extends over 14 amino acids. The trim removed 4 bases at V and 7 bases at J, leaving 10 bases unmatched. The CDR3 region has the DNA TGCAGCGTTGGGGACAGAGCCAACCGACAGCCCCAGCATTTT. This sequence encodes CSVGDRANRQPQHF.

This clone was seen only a few times. This chain joins TRBV5-1 and TRBJ2-3; D is perhaps TRBD1 (6 bases). V lost 2 bases and J lost 2, with 12 bases in between. Germline V gives CDR1 SGHRS, CDR2 YFSETQ. The CDR3 is 15 residues long. CDR3 loop: CASSFRGSITDTQYF. CDR3 sequence (DNA): TGCGCCAGCAGCTTTAGGGGGAGTATCACAGATACGCAGTATTTT. Using reference TRBV5-1 and TRBJ2-3 for the parts outside the CDR3, the full variable domain is KAGVTQTPRYLIKTRGQQVTLSCSPISGHRSVSWYQQTPGQGLQFLFEYFSETQRNKGNFPGRFSGRQFSNSRSEMNVSTLELGDSALYLCASSFRGSITDTQYFGPGTRLTVL.

The gene calls are TRBV28 and TRBJ2-3; 11 bases match TRBD2. The CDR3 runs to 17 residues. The V gene's germline CDR1 is MDHEN and CDR2 SYDVKM. Losses at the gene ends were 4 bases for V and 6 bases for J; bases not matched to a gene: 12. As DNA, the CDR3 is TGTGCCAGCAGTTCAAGACTAGCGGGAAAGTGGACTGATACGCAGTATTTT. Protein product: CASSSRLAGKWTDTQYF.

This clone was counted only a few times. CDR3 in DNA: TGCGCCAGCAGCCAAGACCCCCGGGCCAGGGCGGGAAGCTCTGACGAGCAGTACTTC. Residues: CASSQDPRARAGSSDEQYF. The chain uses TRBV4-1 and TRBJ2-7; D perhaps matches TRBD2 (6 bases). Trimming pared 0 bases from V and 5 bases from J, leaving 26 bases between. Germline-derived CDR1 and CDR2 are MGHRA and YSYEKL. The CDR3 spans 19 residues.

This clone was seen a handful of times. The chain links TRBV27 to TRBJ1-2; D gene uncertain. This CDR3 has 13 amino acids. The germline V gene encodes CDR1 MNHEY and CDR2 SMNVEV (reference sequence). Trimming left V 3 bases short and J 8 bases short, with 13 bases between. CDR3: CASSFLGMLGYTF. DNA of the CDR3: TGTGCCAGCAGTTTTCTCGGGATGTTGGGCTACACCTTC.

The chain links TRBV19 to TRBJ1-5; 7 bases line up with TRBD1. Germline V gene data show CDR1 as LNHDA and CDR2 as SQIVND (reference sequence). CDR3 length equals 14 residues. With 3 bases clipped from V and 7 bases from J, the junction kept 6 bases outside the gene matches. CDR3 in DNA: TGTGCCAGTAGTATTGGAGGGGGCCGGCAGCCCCAGCATTTT. Translation gives CASSIGGGRQPQHF.

The chain links TRBV27 to TRBJ2-1, with a weak D call TRBD1 (6 bases). The germline V and J ends were trimmed by 6 bases and 7 bases, with 16 bases remaining between them. This CDR3 is 14 amino acids long. Germline CDR1 is MNHEY and CDR2 is SMNVEV (reference sequence). CDR3 bases: TGTGCCAGCAGCCGACGCCGAACAGGGAATGAGCAGTTCTTC. Its translation is CASSRRRTGNEQFF.

In DNA form, the CDR3 reads TGTGCCAGCAGCTTAGTGGGGGGAAACGAGCAGTACTTC. This encodes CASSLVGGNEQYF. The rearrangement links TRBV7-9 to TRBJ2-7, with a weak D call TRBD2 (6 bases). Germline V gene data show CDR1 as SEHNR and CDR2 as FQNEAQ (reference sequence). V gave up 1 base and J gave up 5 bases, with 9 bases separating them. The CDR3 length is 13 residues. Based on the CDR3 plus reference TRBV7-9 and TRBJ2-7, the full variable domain is DTGVSQNPRHKITKRGQNVTFRCDPISEHNRLYWYRQTLGQGPEFLTYFQNEAQLEKSRLLSDRFSAERPKGSFSTLEIQRTEQGDSAMYLCASSLVGGNEQYFGPGTRLTVT.

CDR3 coding DNA: TGTGCCAGCAGCAGTAACAGACGCCGCGAGCAGTACTTC. Its translation: CASSSNRRREQYF. This chain joins TRBV28 and TRBJ2-7; D not resolved. Trimming pared 6 bases from V and 6 bases from J, leaving 15 bases between. The CDR3 loop spans 13 amino acids. CDR1 and CDR2 (germline): MDHEN, SYDVKM.

CDR3 sequence (DNA): TGTGCCAGCAGTGAAATAGGCCGGACAGGGGGGCATATGGGCTACACCTTC. Amino acid sequence: CASSEIGRTGGHMGYTF. The chain carries TRBV2 and TRBJ1-2, with TRBD1 identical over 10 bases. The CDR3 runs 17 residues. Germline V lookup: CDR1 SNHLY, CDR2 FYNNEI. V dropped 2 bases and J dropped 8; count of bases not matched to a gene: 14.

As for this clone: This may be a read error, as it is one base from a much larger clone. CDR3 loop: CASSPGLNTGELFF. CDR3 sequence (DNA): TGTGCCAGCAGCCCCGGACTGAACACCGGGGAGCTGTTTTTT. The chain has TRBV27 and TRBJ2-2, with D possibly being TRBD2 (5 bases). Germline loops: CDR1 MNHEY, CDR2 SMNVEV (reference sequence). V was trimmed by 6 bases and J by 1 base, leaving 9 bases between them. The CDR3 contains 14 residues.

This clone has more than one count but fewer than ten. This chain uses TRBV29-1 with TRBJ1-1, with TRBD1 matching over 7 bases. J lost 5 bases, V lost 7 bases, and 7 bases had no gene match. Per the germline V gene, CDR1 is SQVTM and CDR2 is ANQGSEA. This CDR3 has 12 residues. The CDR3 here is CSAQGGGTEAFF. The CDR3 DNA sequence: TGCAGCGCCCAGGGGGGTGGTACTGAAGCTTTCTTT.

The chain carries TRBV4-1 and TRBJ2-3; TRBD2 matches at 14 bases. This CDR3 spans 17 amino acids. Unmatched junction bases numbered 7, after V lost 4 bases and J lost 4 bases. Per germline, CDR1 MGHRA and CDR2 YSYEKL. Here the CDR3 reads CASSLGTSGSWADTQYF. The CDR3 DNA sequence: TGCGCCAGCAGCCTGGGGACTAGCGGGAGTTGGGCAGATACGCAGTATTTT.

The sample holds a few counts of this clone. The junction departs from the called germline gene at one end, perhaps through a read error. The chain employs TRBV18 and TRBJ1-5, with 9 positions matching TRBD1. Germline V gene lookup returns CDR1 KGHSH and CDR2 LQKENI. There are 15 residues in the CDR3. CDR3 region: CASSPPGQGGQHQHF. CDR3 in DNA: TGTGCCAGCTCACCCCCGGGACAGGGCGGACAGCACCAGCATTTT.

J is TRBJ2-7 and V is TRBV2; D is perhaps TRBD2 (5 bases). V was shortened by 4 bases and J by 6 bases, with 13 bases between the two germline ends. Germline loops: CDR1 SNHLY, CDR2 FYNNEI. The CDR3 length is 13 residues. The chain's CDR3 is CASSAEVFAEQYF. CDR3 DNA sequence: TGTGCCAGCAGTGCGGAGGTGTTTGCCGAGCAGTACTTC.

This clone was counted only a few times. J is TRBJ2-3 and V is TRBV7-2, with 8 positions matching TRBD2. V was pared by 1 base and J by 4 bases, with 7 bases of the junction left unmatched. The CDR3 runs to 16 residues. Germline CDR1 SGHTA, CDR2 FQGNSA. Written as DNA, the CDR3 is TGTGCCAGCAGCTTAGTGCGAGCGGGAGAGTCAGATACGCAGTATTTT. Its protein is CASSLVRAGESDTQYF. Complete variable domain (other parts from reference TRBV7-2 and TRBJ2-3): GAGVSQSPSNKVTEKGKDVELRCDPISGHTALYWYRQSLGQGLEFLIYFQGNSAPDKSGLPSDRFSAERTGGSVSTLTIQRTQQEDSAVYLCASSLVRAGESDTQYFGPGTRLTVL.

This clone was counted only a few times. The chain combines TRBV7-9 with TRBJ2-7; D possibly corresponds to TRBD1 (6 bases). The V and J ends lost 5 bases and 4 bases respectively, with 12 bases between them. Germline lookup yields CDR1 SEHNR and CDR2 FQNEAQ (reference sequence). CDR3 length: 13 amino acids. The CDR3 protein is CASSTNQGYEQYF. DNA for the CDR3: TGTGCCAGCAGCACTAACCAGGGGTACGAGCAGTACTTC.

This clone was detected only a few times. J is TRBJ2-7 and V is TRBV6-5; tentatively, D is TRBD1 (5 bases). Trimming took off 10 bases at V and 2 bases at J, with 12 bases between the two ends. The CDR3 length is 12 residues. Looked up from germline, CDR1 is MNHEY and CDR2 is SVGAGI. As DNA, the CDR3 is TGTGCCACCAGGTCAGGGACCTACGAGCAGTACTTC. This translates into CATRSGTYEQYF.

This clone has more than one count but fewer than ten. V is TRBV18 and J is TRBJ2-5; 10 positions match TRBD2. CDR3 length: 16 residues. After removal of 3 bases from V and 4 bases from J, the junction contained 8 bases not matched to a gene. The germline gives CDR1 KGHSH, CDR2 LQKENI. CDR3: CASSPRLAGVTETQYF. The DNA for the CDR3 is TGTGCCAGCTCACCCCGGCTAGCGGGAGTTACAGAGACCCAGTACTTC.

This clone turned up a few times. The V call is TRBV15, the J call TRBJ2-7; 8 bases line up with TRBD1. Germline CDR1 reads LNHNV; CDR2 reads YYDKDF (reference sequence). V trimming: 1 base; J trimming: 3 bases; junction bases outside the gene matches: 11. The CDR3 contains 17 residues. CDR3 in amino acids: CATSRGPGQGGFYEQYF. Written as DNA, the CDR3 is TGTGCCACCAGCAGAGGGCCCGGACAGGGCGGGTTCTACGAGCAGTACTTC.

V usage is TRBV14 and J usage is TRBJ2-7; D possibly corresponds to TRBD1 (7 bases). The V and J ends lost 3 bases and 3 bases respectively, with 12 bases between them. Looked up from germline, CDR1 is SGHDN and CDR2 is FVKESK. This CDR3 contains 14 residues. The CDR3 bases are TGTGCCAGCAGCCAGCGGGACAGCGTCTACGAGCAGTACTTC. It encodes CASSQRDSVYEQYF.